These T cell receptor beta chains were read from a single sample in a study of T cell repertoires in cytomegalovirus infection. In TCRdb, the reads were re-called with MiXCR into one record per CDR3 protein. Of roughly 230,000 distinct CDR3 sequences listed, 5% to 8.5% are singletons. Input material: PBMCs. Receptors were obtained from a human donor in good health (CMV status not recorded). Some clones in this sample may be carry-over from other donors' samples. The CDR3 runs from the conserved cysteine through the conserved F or W. D genes are given only for firm matches. Size values are once, few and many counts, or a class for expanded clones, and some rows have none.

V	size	length	D	J	CDR3	DNA
TRBV29-1	many	17	TRBD2	TRBJ2-1	CSATGTSGGPSYNEQFF	TGCAGCGCAACCGGGACTAGCGGGGGCCCCTCCTACAATGAGCAGTTCTTC
TRBV28	many	14	-	TRBJ2-5	CASSLLDRRETQYF	TGTGCCAGCAGTCTCTTAGACCGCCGCGAGACCCAGTACTTC
TRBV12-3/TRBV12-4	many	14	-	TRBJ2-7	CASSFRTTVGEQYF	TGTGCCAGCAGTTTTCGGACAACCGTCGGCGAGCAGTACTTC
TRBV7-2	many	15	-	TRBJ2-7	CASSLWAGAGYEQYF	TGTGCCAGCAGCTTATGGGCGGGGGCCGGCTACGAGCAGTACTTC
TRBV24-1	few	16	TRBD1	TRBJ1-2	CATSDPRTGRGDGYTF	TGTGCCACCAGTGATCCTCGGACAGGGCGTGGAGATGGCTACACCTTC
TRBV3-1	-	17	-	TRBJ1-2	CASSQPSRRGANYGYTF	TGTGCCAGCAGCCAACCATCCCGACGGGGAGCTAACTATGGCTACACCTTC
TRBV11-3	many	13	TRBD1	TRBJ1-1	CASSSGTVTEAFF	TGTGCCAGCAGCTCGGGGACAGTCACTGAAGCTTTCTTT
TRBV5-1	-	14	-	TRBJ1-1	CASSTGAGGTEAFF	TGCGCCAGCAGCACGGGGGCGGGGGGGACTGAAGCTTTCTTT
TRBV29-1	few	12	-	TRBJ1-1	CSAVIPYTEAFF	TGCAGCGCTGTAATTCCGTACACTGAAGCTTTCTTT
TRBV29-1	many	11	-	TRBJ2-2	CSVGVTGELFF	TGCAGCGTTGGAGTCACCGGGGAGCTGTTTTTT
TRBV7-2	many	13	-	TRBJ1-5	CASSLDSDQPQHF	TGTGCCAGCAGCTTAGATTCCGATCAGCCCCAGCATTTT
TRBV20-1	-	11	-	TRBJ1-3	CSAREENTIYF	TGCAGTGCCAGGGAAGAAAACACCATATATTTT
TRBV2	many	15	-	TRBJ2-6	CASRGLNSGANVLTF	TGTGCCAGCCGCGGCTTAAACTCTGGGGCCAACGTCCTGACTTTC
TRBV12-3/TRBV12-4	many	14	-	TRBJ1-3	CASSLGLVGNTIYF	TGTGCCAGCAGTTTGGGTTTAGTTGGAAACACCATATATTTT
TRBV19	many	13	TRBD1	TRBJ2-7	CASRGTEFYEQYF	TGTGCCAGTAGAGGGACAGAATTTTACGAGCAGTACTTC
TRBV27	many	14	-	TRBJ1-5	CASSVDRARQPQHF	TGTGCCAGCAGTGTGGACAGAGCAAGACAGCCCCAGCATTTT
TRBV13	-	13	TRBD1	TRBJ1-1	CASRDRGVTEAFF	TGTGCCAGCCGTGACAGGGGTGTCACTGAAGCTTTCTTT
TRBV7-9	few	15	TRBD1	TRBJ2-3	CASSLGQGRTDTQYF	TGTGCCAGCAGCTTAGGACAGGGGCGGACAGATACGCAGTATTTT
TRBV7-2	many	13	-	TRBJ1-1	CASSLDRTRTAFF	TGTGCCAGCAGCTTAGACAGGACCCGGACGGCTTTCTTT
TRBV14	many	14	-	TRBJ2-1	CASSRGAGYNEQFF	TGTGCCAGCAGCCGGGGGGCTGGCTACAATGAGCAGTTCTTC
TRBV7-2	many	11	-	TRBJ1-2	CASSIHQGYTF	TGTGCCAGCAGCATACACCAGGGCTACACCTTC
TRBV5-5	many	14	-	TRBJ2-3	CASSRDFPTDTQYF	TGTGCCAGCAGCCGGGACTTCCCCACAGATACGCAGTATTTT
TRBV7-9	many	15	-	TRBJ1-1	CASSLYDRQGLGAFF	TGTGCCAGCAGCTTATACGACAGGCAGGGGCTCGGGGCTTTCTTT
TRBV7-9	many	18	TRBD2	TRBJ2-2	CASSTRTSGGSGTGELFF	TGTGCCAGCAGCACCCGGACTAGCGGGGGGTCTGGTACCGGGGAGCTGTTTTTT
TRBV6-5	many	14	-	TRBJ1-1	CASSYIQGYTEAFF	TGTGCCAGCAGTTATATACAGGGTTACACTGAAGCTTTCTTT
TRBV7-2	many	15	-	TRBJ2-2	CASSRGRRDTGELFF	TGTGCCAGCAGCAGGGGGCGGAGGGACACCGGGGAGCTGTTTTTT
TRBV3-1	many	17	TRBD2	TRBJ2-3	CASSRGTSGGSTDTQYF	TGTGCCAGCAGCCGTGGGACTAGCGGGGGGTCGACAGATACGCAGTATTTT
TRBV29-1	few	13	-	TRBJ1-6	CSCREAENSPLHF	TGCAGCTGCCGGGAAGCGGAAAATTCACCCCTCCACTTT
TRBV6-5	-	16	TRBD2	TRBJ2-5	CASSRVLAGGRETQYF	TGTGCCAGCAGCCGCGTACTAGCGGGGGGGCGAGAGACCCAGTACTTC
TRBV7-2	many	13	-	TRBJ2-4	CASSSRAENIQYF	TGTGCCAGCAGCTCGAGGGCAGAGAACATTCAGTACTTC
TRBV5-1	many	21	TRBD1	TRBJ2-7	CASSLALGVMGTEDRTYEQYF	TGCGCCAGCAGCTTGGCACTGGGGGTGATGGGGACAGAGGACCGTACCTACGAGCAGTACTTC
TRBV11-2	many	14	-	TRBJ2-7	CASSLGTYLYEQYF	TGTGCCAGCAGCTTAGGGACGTACCTATACGAGCAGTACTTC
TRBV5-1	many	15	-	TRBJ2-5	CASSFGGVNQETQYF	TGCGCCAGCAGCTTCGGCGGTGTTAACCAAGAGACCCAGTACTTC
TRBV7-2	many	17	TRBD1	TRBJ1-2	CASSTRTGGPSNYGYTF	TGTGCCAGCAGCACTCGGACAGGGGGCCCATCTAACTATGGCTACACCTTC
TRBV12-3/TRBV12-4	many	14	-	TRBJ2-5	CASSRDSEQETQYF	TGTGCCAGCAGTAGGGACTCGGAGCAAGAGACCCAGTACTTC
TRBV4-3	many	14	-	TRBJ2-1	CASSHLNRVGEQFF	TGCGCCAGCAGCCACCTCAACAGGGTCGGAGAGCAGTTCTTC